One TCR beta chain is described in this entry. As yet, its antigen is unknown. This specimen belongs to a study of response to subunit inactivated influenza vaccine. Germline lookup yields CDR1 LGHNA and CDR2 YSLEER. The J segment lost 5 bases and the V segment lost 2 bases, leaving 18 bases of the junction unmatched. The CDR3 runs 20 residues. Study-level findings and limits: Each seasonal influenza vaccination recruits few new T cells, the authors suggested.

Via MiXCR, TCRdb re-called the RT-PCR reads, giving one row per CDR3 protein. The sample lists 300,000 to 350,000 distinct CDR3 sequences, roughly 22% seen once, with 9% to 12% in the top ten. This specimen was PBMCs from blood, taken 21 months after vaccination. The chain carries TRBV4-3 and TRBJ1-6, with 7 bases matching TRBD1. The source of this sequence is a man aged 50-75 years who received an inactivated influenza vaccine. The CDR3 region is CASSQYSFIGTDGNNSPLHF. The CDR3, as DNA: TGCGCCAGCAGCCAATACTCGTTTATAGGGACAGACGGGAATAATTCACCCCTCCACTTT.